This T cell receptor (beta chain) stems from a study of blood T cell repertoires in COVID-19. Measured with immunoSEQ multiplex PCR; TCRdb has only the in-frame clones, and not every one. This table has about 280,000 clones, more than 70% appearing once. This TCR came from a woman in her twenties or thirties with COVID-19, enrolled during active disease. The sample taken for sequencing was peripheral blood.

The CDR3 DNA is TGTGCCAGCAGCCGGGGGGGCGGCTCCTCTGGGGCCAACGTCCTGACTTTC. Translated, it gives CASSRGGGSSGANVLTF. The V gene is TRBV3-1 (or the pseudogene TRBV3-2), the J gene TRBJ2-6, with a weak D call TRBD2 (7 bases). This CDR3 spans 17 amino acids. V lost 4 bases to trimming and J lost 0 bases, with 13 bases between them. Germline-derived CDR1 and CDR2 are LGHDT and YNNKEL (reference sequence).